This T cell receptor (beta chain) was obtained from a study of T-cell memory formation after mild COVID-19. Study-level points and caveats: In pre-infection memory, a portion of responding clones appeared, which suggested that cross-reactive memory joined. Researchers report contracting CD4+ clones mostly in CM and EM, with CD8+ clones in EMRA.

The CDR3 length is 13 residues. Trimming at V came to 4 bases and at J to 3 bases, leaving 2 bases not matched to a gene. Germline CDR1 reads SGHDT; CDR2 reads YYEEEE. For this clonotype: Its antigen is undetermined.

Sample barcodes and UMIs were carried by the TCR alpha and TCR beta cDNA libraries that 5'RACE generated with constant-segment primers. Each CDR3 protein gets one entry after TCRdb re-called the 5' RACE reads with MiXCR. In the table there are under 550,000 distinct CDR3 sequences, roughly 18% of which are singletons. This sequence joins TRBV5-6 and TRBJ1-1; 8 bases agree with TRBD1. The sequencing input was PBMCs or a T cell subset sorted from them (not recorded which). The sequence derives from a man younger than 35 who had mild COVID-19 (a few samples of this study predate the infection). Cell type and time point are not known. CDR3 sequence reads: CASSPGGHTEAFF. Written as DNA, the CDR3 is TGTGCCAGCAGCCCAGGGGGCCACACTGAAGCTTTCTTT.